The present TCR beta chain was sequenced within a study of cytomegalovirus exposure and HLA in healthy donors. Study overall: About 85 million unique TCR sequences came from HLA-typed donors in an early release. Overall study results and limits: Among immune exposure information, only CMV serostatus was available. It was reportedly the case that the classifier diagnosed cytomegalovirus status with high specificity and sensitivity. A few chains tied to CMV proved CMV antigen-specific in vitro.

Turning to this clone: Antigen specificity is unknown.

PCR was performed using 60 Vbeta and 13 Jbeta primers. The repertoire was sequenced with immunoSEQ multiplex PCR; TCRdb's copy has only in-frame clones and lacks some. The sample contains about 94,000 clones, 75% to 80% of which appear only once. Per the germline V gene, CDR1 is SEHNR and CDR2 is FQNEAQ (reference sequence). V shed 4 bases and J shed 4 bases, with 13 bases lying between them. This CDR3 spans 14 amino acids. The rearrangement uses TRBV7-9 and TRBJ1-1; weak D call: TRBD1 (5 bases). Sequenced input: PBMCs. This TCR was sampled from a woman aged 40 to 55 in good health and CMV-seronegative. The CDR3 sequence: CASSSLWGPTEAFF. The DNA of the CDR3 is TGTGCCAGCAGCTCATTATGGGGCCCCACTGAAGCTTTCTTT.